This TCR beta chain derives from a study of blood T cell repertoires in COVID-19. Study context: T cells, B-cell-depleted T cells, or PBMCs supplied cDNA or gDNA.

V was clipped by 6 bases and J by 1 base, with 16 bases between them. The CDR3 totals 16 residues. From germline, CDR1 is WSHSY and CDR2 SAAADI. Per the authors' pipeline: Reference gene primer amplification yielded estimated nucleated cell counts. Assay used: immunoSEQ multiplex PCR; TCRdb lists only in-frame clones, some missing. D and trimming were read from the DNA, whereas the V and J calls and clone size are those reported in that table. The sample lists around 200,000 clones, roughly nine tenths occurring once. The sample taken for sequencing was peripheral blood. This clonotype originated in a man aged 70-80 years with active or convalescent COVID-19. The J gene is TRBJ1-3, the V gene TRBV10-2; D is unresolved. The chain's CDR3 is CASRDPQVLSGNTIYF. CDR3 bases: TGCGCCAGCAGAGACCCCCAGGTTTTATCTGGAAACACCATATATTTT.